Listed below are T cell receptor beta chains from one sample, sequenced in a study of CD8 T cells in ankylosing spondylitis. MiXCR, applied by TCRdb to the 5' RACE reads, yields one record per CDR3 protein. The table records approximately 400,000 distinct CDR3 sequences, about a sixth of them present only once. The sequenced sample consisted of blood, either unsorted or a sorted T cell fraction (not recorded which). The source is a male donor with ankylosing spondylitis. Both conserved end residues are part of each CDR3. A D gene is named only where the DNA matches it firmly. Clone size is stated in some rows and not others, as once, few, many or a class when expanded.

J gene,clone size,V gene,D gene,CDR3 protein,CDR3 DNA
TRBJ2-7,once,TRBV20-1,-,CSARDVARYEQYF,TGCAGTGCTAGAGATGTTGCCCGCTACGAGCAGTACTTC
TRBJ1-5,few,TRBV6-1,-,CASSDSGTSNQPQHF,TGTGCCAGCAGTGACAGTGGCACCAGCAATCAGCCCCAGCATTTT
TRBJ1-2,many,TRBV4-1,-,CASSHATATYGYTF,TGCGCCAGCAGCCACGCCACAGCTACCTATGGCTACACCTTC
TRBJ1-6,few,TRBV12-3/TRBV12-4,-,CASSLQGSSSYNSPLHF,TGTGCCAGCAGTTTACAGGGGTCGAGCTCCTATAATTCACCCCTCCACTTT
TRBJ2-7,few,TRBV20-1,-,CSARGAGRGHYEQYF,TGCAGTGCTAGAGGGGCAGGCAGAGGGCACTACGAGCAGTACTTC
TRBJ1-3,-,TRBV12-3/TRBV12-4,-,CASSGQTGDTIYF,TGTGCCAGCAGTGGTCAAACCGGGGACACCATATATTTT
TRBJ1-5,-,TRBV5-1,-,CASSLTGPNQPQHF,TGCGCCAGCAGCTTGACAGGGCCAAATCAGCCCCAGCATTTT
TRBJ2-1,many,TRBV18,TRBD2,CASSLSGDYNEQFF,TGTGCCAGCTCACTTAGCGGGGACTACAATGAGCAGTTCTTC
TRBJ1-6,few,TRBV2,TRBD1,CASAPGWTGDSPLHF,TGTGCCAGCGCCCCCGGCTGGACAGGGGATTCACCCCTCCACTTT
TRBJ1-6,-,TRBV28,-,CASTGLLSPLHF,TGTGCCAGCACAGGGTTACTTTCACCCCTCCACTTT
TRBJ2-7,few,TRBV27,TRBD2,CASRSLGSGRTHVLYF,TGTGCCAGCAGATCCCTAGGGAGCGGGAGGACCCACGTCCTATACTTC
TRBJ1-3,-,TRBV5-1,-,CASSREGRLRSGNTIYF,TGCGCCAGCAGCCGGGAGGGACGCCTGCGTTCTGGAAACACCATATATTTT
TRBJ2-2,few,TRBV11-2,-,CASSLGRGVTGELFF,TGTGCCAGCAGCTTAGGCAGGGGGGTAACCGGGGAGCTGTTTTTT
TRBJ1-6,many,TRBV7-9,TRBD1,CASSSTGGSVSPLHF,TGTGCCAGCAGCTCGACAGGGGGCTCGGTTTCACCCCTCCACTTT
TRBJ2-3,-,TRBV11-2,TRBD2,CASSFGGRGPDTQYF,TGTGCCAGCAGCTTCGGCGGGAGGGGCCCAGATACGCAGTATTTT
TRBJ1-1,-,TRBV30,-,CAWSVSQGEAFF,TGTGCCTGGAGTGTATCTCAGGGCGAAGCTTTCTTT
TRBJ1-6,few,TRBV12-3/TRBV12-4,TRBD1,CASSTQGGYGSPLHF,TGTGCCAGCAGCACCCAGGGGGGGTACGGCTCACCCCTCCACTTT
TRBJ2-7,few,TRBV5-1,-,CASSLEEGGGYEQYF,TGCGCCAGCAGCTTGGAGGAGGGGGGTGGTTACGAGCAGTACTTC
TRBJ1-1,few,TRBV5-1,TRBD1,CASSLLTGFVNTEAFF,TGCGCCAGCAGCTTGCTGACAGGGTTCGTGAACACTGAAGCTTTCTTT
TRBJ2-5,few,TRBV9,-,CASSVQGGLETQYF,TGTGCCAGCAGCGTGCAGGGAGGTTTGGAGACCCAGTACTTC
TRBJ2-1,few,TRBV7-3,TRBD2,CASSLSGGSLYNEQFF,TGTGCCAGCAGCTTATCGGGCGGGAGCCTCTACAATGAGCAGTTCTTC
TRBJ2-2,many,TRBV4-2,TRBD1,CASSQPFSGTGSTGELFF,TGTGCCAGCAGCCAACCCTTCTCCGGGACAGGGAGCACCGGGGAGCTGTTTTTT
TRBJ1-1,-,TRBV27,-,CASSPGTGGMNTEAFF,TGTGCCAGCAGCCCAGGGACGGGTGGGATGAACACTGAAGCTTTCTTT
TRBJ2-1,-,TRBV14,-,CASSQDKGGPYNEQFF,TGTGCCAGCAGCCAAGATAAAGGAGGTCCCTACAATGAGCAGTTCTTC
TRBJ1-4,-,TRBV6-1,TRBD1,CASRWTGTNEKLFF,TGTGCCAGCAGATGGACAGGAACTAATGAAAAACTGTTTTTT
TRBJ1-3,-,TRBV7-2,TRBD1,CASSLLQGSSGNTIYF,TGTGCCAGCAGCTTATTACAGGGGTCGTCTGGAAACACCATATATTTT
TRBJ2-2,-,TRBV24-1,-,CATSDARKVTGELFF,TGTGCCACCAGTGATGCACGGAAAGTCACCGGGGAGCTGTTTTTT
TRBJ2-1,many,TRBV29-1,-,CSVGGTSGLPLNEQFF,TGCAGCGTCGGCGGGACATCGGGTTTACCCCTTAATGAGCAGTTCTTC
TRBJ1-5,few,TRBV5-6,-,CASSLEGRHQPQHF,TGTGCCAGCAGCTTGGAAGGGCGCCATCAGCCCCAGCATTTT
TRBJ2-5,-,TRBV18,-,CASSPPYAQETQYF,TGTGCCAGCTCACCGCCCTATGCTCAAGAGACCCAGTACTTC
TRBJ1-1,-,TRBV3-1,TRBD1,CASSRDRQNTEAFF,TGTGCCAGCAGTCGGGACAGACAGAACACTGAAGCTTTCTTT
TRBJ2-3,-,TRBV5-1,-,CASGGSDTQYF,TGCGCCAGCGGGGGGTCAGATACGCAGTATTTT
TRBJ2-2,few,TRBV5-1,-,CASSLGYTTGELFF,TGCGCCAGCAGCTTGGGGTATACGACCGGGGAGCTGTTTTTT
TRBJ1-2,-,TRBV7-9,-,CASSVGGRGYTF,TGTGCCAGCAGCGTCGGCGGACGGGGCTACACCTTC
TRBJ2-5,many,TRBV9,-,CASSRDAEIETQYF,TGTGCCAGCAGCAGGGACGCCGAGATAGAGACCCAGTACTTC
TRBJ2-7,few,TRBV20-1,-,CSASARKYYEQYF,TGCAGTGCTTCCGCCAGGAAGTACTACGAGCAGTACTTC
TRBJ2-1,many,TRBV12-3/TRBV12-4,TRBD1,CASSGTGYNEQFF,TGTGCCAGCAGTGGGACAGGCTACAATGAGCAGTTCTTC
TRBJ2-1,-,TRBV3-1,TRBD2,CASSKGLAKRGNNEQFF,TGTGCCAGCAGCAAAGGACTAGCGAAACGAGGAAACAATGAGCAGTTCTTC
TRBJ2-3,many,TRBV29-1,-,CSVASAGLDTQYF,TGCAGCGTTGCGTCGGCAGGCTTAGATACGCAGTATTTT
TRBJ2-2,few,TRBV5-1,-,CASSPAQGTGELFF,TGCGCCAGCAGCCCGGCCCAGGGCACCGGGGAGCTGTTTTTT